The T cell receptor beta chain described here comes from a study of blood T cell repertoires in COVID-19. The protocol was immunoSEQ multiplex PCR, while the TCRdb copy is restricted to in-frame clones and leaves out a portion. This sample yields a few hundred thousand clones, of which roughly 90% are seen a single time; approximately 8.8% belongs to the top ten. Sequences were obtained from PBMCs or T cells enriched from blood (not recorded which). This TCR came from a middle-aged woman who had recovered from COVID-19.

In nucleotides, the CDR3 is TGTGCCAGCAGTTTAACGGGGAGCTCCTACGAGCAGTACTTC. Protein sequence: CASSLTGSSYEQYF. The chain recombines TRBV28 with TRBJ2-7, with D perhaps TRBD2 (5 bases). CDR1 and CDR2 from the germline V gene are MDHEN and SYDVKM. The ends were cut back, 2 bases at V and 0 bases at J, with 8 bases in the middle. This CDR3 region has 14 residues.